This T cell receptor beta chain emerged from a study of T cells in Graves' hyperthyroidism and ophthalmopathy. This clonotype occurred a few times. The V and J ends lost 4 bases and 5 bases, in that order; junction bases with no gene match: 8. The CDR3 has 14 amino acids. The germline CDR1 and CDR2 sequences are SGHRS and YFSETQ. Using RNA transcripts as the source, TCR beta CDR3 regions were amplified. HTBI primers were used for first-round RT-PCR of the TCR CDR3. TCRdb reanalysed the multiplex PCR reads using MiXCR and keeps one entry per CDR3 protein. The profile shows 130,000 to 150,000 distinct CDR3 sequences, approximately 20% of them singletons.

Sequencing was done on a sample of blood. The TCR was taken from a woman between 50 and 59 years old with Graves' hyperthyroidism that later progressed to Graves' ophthalmopathy. The chain joins TRBV5-1 to TRBJ2-5; 7 bases agree with TRBD1. The CDR3 DNA reads TGCGCCAGCAGCACCAACCCGGGACAGGAGACCCAGTACTTC. Translation: CASSTNPGQETQYF.